This T cell receptor beta chain was captured by sequencing in a study of T-cell reconstitution after alpha-beta-depleted transplantation in children. The table lists this clonotype with a few counts. Unique molecular identifiers tagged the TCRbeta library. TCRdb ran MiXCR on the PCR reads and lists one entry per CDR3 protein. This table has 250,000 to 400,000 distinct CDR3 sequences, 20% to 30% appearing once. CDR3 size: 12 residues. Germline assignment: CDR1 WSHSY and CDR2 SAAADI. V was pared by 8 bases and J by 4 bases, with 10 bases between. The chain recombines TRBV10-2 with TRBJ2-3; D call uncertain. The receptor comes from a male patient younger than 18 who had a stem cell transplant for acute lymphoblastic leukemia, so the T cells may come from the graft donor. This material consisted of PBMCs, mostly from graft donor cells, taken 180 days after TCRalphabeta/CD19-depleted stem cell transplant. Here the CDR3 reads CASLVSADTQYF. DNA for the CDR3: TGCGCCAGCTTGGTTTCGGCAGATACGCAGTATTTT.